The rows below give T cell receptor beta chains drawn from one sample of a study of T cell responses to AZD1222 COVID-19 vaccine. Clones were read by immunoSEQ multiplex PCR, and TCRdb kept only the in-frame ones, dropping some. The sample lists 150,000 to 200,000 clones, 85% to 95% occurring once. The specimen was peripheral blood, collected on day 0 of AZD1222 vaccination. The source is an adult in good health. Each CDR3 is given with its conserved first and last residue. The D gene is left open where the match is weak. Size is stated for part of the rows, as once, few or many counts, or as a class when the clone is expanded.

v_gene: TRBV5-1; d_gene: .; abundance: .; j_gene: TRBJ2-7; CDR3nt: TGCGCCAGCAGCTCCCGCAGTAACTACGAGCAGTACTTC; CDR3aa: CASSSRSNYEQYF
v_gene: TRBV5-1; d_gene: TRBD2; abundance: .; j_gene: TRBJ2-3; CDR3nt: TGCGCCAGCAGCTTGGAACTAGCGGGGGCCCACCGCACAGATACGCAGTATTTT; CDR3aa: CASSLELAGAHRTDTQYF
v_gene: TRBV5-1; d_gene: TRBD1; abundance: .; j_gene: TRBJ1-4; CDR3nt: TGCGCCAGCAGCTTGATGTCGGGACAGGGAAATGAAAAACTGTTTTTT; CDR3aa: CASSLMSGQGNEKLFF
v_gene: TRBV11-2; d_gene: .; abundance: .; j_gene: TRBJ1-1; CDR3nt: TGTGCCAGCAGCCCCCGGGTAAAGGGCACTGAAGCTTTCTTT; CDR3aa: CASSPRVKGTEAFF
v_gene: TRBV2; d_gene: TRBD1; abundance: .; j_gene: TRBJ1-5; CDR3nt: TGTGCCAGCAGCAACAGGGGGGTTAGGATTTATAGCAATCAGCCCCAGCATTTT; CDR3aa: CASSNRGVRIYSNQPQHF
v_gene: TRBV20-1; d_gene: .; abundance: .; j_gene: TRBJ1-1; CDR3nt: TGCAGTGCTAGTAGCGTGCTGAACACTGAAGCTTTCTTT; CDR3aa: CSASSVLNTEAFF
v_gene: TRBV7-9; d_gene: .; abundance: .; j_gene: TRBJ1-5; CDR3nt: TGTGCCAGCAGCTTAGCCGGGGACGGACTAGTCAATCAGCCCCAGCATTTT; CDR3aa: CASSLAGDGLVNQPQHF
v_gene: TRBV9; d_gene: TRBD1; abundance: .; j_gene: TRBJ1-2; CDR3nt: TGTGCCAGCAGCTCCTGGGACAGCGCCTATGGCTACACCTTC; CDR3aa: CASSSWDSAYGYTF
v_gene: TRBV3-1/TRBV3-2; d_gene: .; abundance: .; j_gene: TRBJ1-4; CDR3nt: TGTGCCAGCAGCCAAGAAGGCGGAAGACGGGAAAAACTGTTTTTT; CDR3aa: CASSQEGGRREKLFF
v_gene: TRBV6-2/TRBV6-3; d_gene: .; abundance: few; j_gene: TRBJ1-2; CDR3nt: TGTGCCAGCAGTTATTCGGGGAAAGTCTATGGCTACACCTTC; CDR3aa: CASSYSGKVYGYTF
v_gene: TRBV25-1; d_gene: .; abundance: .; j_gene: TRBJ1-6; CDR3nt: TGTGCCAGCAGTGACACGAATAATTCACCCCTCCACTTT; CDR3aa: CASSDTNNSPLHF
v_gene: TRBV30; d_gene: .; abundance: .; j_gene: TRBJ1-1; CDR3nt: TGTGCCTGGAGTTCGGGTTACACTTCGAACACTGAAGCTTTCTTT; CDR3aa: CAWSSGYTSNTEAFF
v_gene: TRBV9; d_gene: .; abundance: .; j_gene: TRBJ1-1; CDR3nt: TGTGCCAGCAGCGTAGGCATCGCCGGTGAAGCTTTCTTT; CDR3aa: CASSVGIAGEAFF
v_gene: TRBV4-1; d_gene: .; abundance: .; j_gene: TRBJ1-2; CDR3nt: TGCGCCAGCAGCCAAGATCACACCAAACCCTATGGCTACACCTTC; CDR3aa: CASSQDHTKPYGYTF
v_gene: TRBV11-2; d_gene: TRBD1; abundance: .; j_gene: TRBJ1-2; CDR3nt: TGTGCCAGCAGCCAGACAGGGATGATTATGGTGAGGGGCTACACCTTC; CDR3aa: CASSQTGMIMVRGYTF
v_gene: TRBV25-1; d_gene: TRBD1; abundance: .; j_gene: TRBJ1-6; CDR3nt: TGTGCCAGCAGTGGGGCGGGACAGGGGAGGACACCCCTCCACTTT; CDR3aa: CASSGAGQGRTPLHF